These T cell receptor beta chains were read from a single sample in a study of brain metastases from non-small cell lung cancer. Data came from immunoSEQ multiplex PCR; TCRdb stores just in-frame clones and leaves some out. The table shows 14,000 to 15,000 clones, with roughly four fifths occurring only once. The specimen was primary lung tumor tissue. The receptors shown here come from a donor at least 40 years old with non-small cell lung cancer. Both conserved end residues are part of each CDR3.

j_gene,v_gene,CDR3aa
TRBJ1-4,TRBV2,CASQDRGSNNEKLFF
TRBJ2-1,TRBV14,CASSHGLEQFF
TRBJ1-3,TRBV19,CASSFFDATGNTIYF
TRBJ2-1,TRBV7-3,CASSSTGGLYNEQFF
TRBJ2-3,TRBV6-2/TRBV6-3,CASSPRPRGAMISDTQYF
TRBJ1-2,TRBV6-2/TRBV6-3,CASSPHLTVRGIGYTF
TRBJ1-1,TRBV19,CASRGVGPDTEAFF
TRBJ2-3,TRBV29-1,CSVDPQGQYTQYF
TRBJ1-5,TRBV5-1,CASSYGQGDQPQHF
TRBJ2-3,TRBV18,CASSPDRGPRTDTQYF
TRBJ1-4,TRBV6-5,CASSRATNEKLFF
TRBJ2-7,TRBV5-5,CACRQGTGGYEQYF
TRBJ2-2,TRBV6-5,CASRPTRAVGELFF
TRBJ2-2,TRBV6-4,CASKPQGVNTGELFF
TRBJ1-5,TRBV4-1,CASSQGRGNSNQPQHF
TRBJ1-1,TRBV10-2,CASREGQSNTEAFF
TRBJ2-3,TRBV19,CASSIDGTSGRTDTQYF
TRBJ2-5,TRBV10-3,CAISYTGTAKETQYF
TRBJ2-7,TRBV12-3/TRBV12-4,CASSLLGYEQYF
TRBJ2-2,TRBV5-1,CASTPTGIATGELFF
TRBJ1-1,TRBV6-5,CASSSSSGQVPKAFF
TRBJ1-6,TRBV7-2,CASSVAYRGSPLHF
TRBJ1-1,TRBV7-8,CASSLTGGTEAFF
TRBJ2-7,TRBV5-4,CASSLAGGGNSYEQYF
TRBJ1-2,TRBV6-1,CASSEASGGGGYTF
TRBJ1-5,TRBV6-2/TRBV6-3,CASTPRGGGGNQPQHF
TRBJ1-1,TRBV4-1,CASSQGGSEAFF
TRBJ1-2,TRBV27,CASSLKTDGVYGYTF
TRBJ1-1,TRBV3-1/TRBV3-2,CASSQVGGLKAFF
TRBJ1-1,TRBV3-1/TRBV3-2,CASSNSGTEAFF
TRBJ2-1,TRBV27,CASSFRSSGALRWNEQFF
TRBJ1-1,TRBV13,CASSPHGGNTEAFF
TRBJ1-1,TRBV6-2/TRBV6-3,CASNYSWTGGLNTEAFF
TRBJ2-2,TRBV6-5,CASSLLAGSNTGELFF
TRBJ2-1,TRBV24-1,CATSDQTSGGSLDEQFF
TRBJ2-2,TRBV25-1,CASSDPTSGGAGELFF
TRBJ1-5,TRBV19,CASSLGRLNSNQPQHF
TRBJ1-2,TRBV19,CASTWTGGPNYGYTF
TRBJ1-3,TRBV5-1,CASSRTGIGTSGNTIYF
TRBJ1-1,TRBV9,CASSVGVGGQTQYKAFF
TRBJ2-7,TRBV7-9,CASSLSRGDEQYF
TRBJ1-5,TRBV12-3/TRBV12-4,CASSLGGVQPQHF
TRBJ2-1,TRBV24-1,CATSDQDSFSHNEQFF